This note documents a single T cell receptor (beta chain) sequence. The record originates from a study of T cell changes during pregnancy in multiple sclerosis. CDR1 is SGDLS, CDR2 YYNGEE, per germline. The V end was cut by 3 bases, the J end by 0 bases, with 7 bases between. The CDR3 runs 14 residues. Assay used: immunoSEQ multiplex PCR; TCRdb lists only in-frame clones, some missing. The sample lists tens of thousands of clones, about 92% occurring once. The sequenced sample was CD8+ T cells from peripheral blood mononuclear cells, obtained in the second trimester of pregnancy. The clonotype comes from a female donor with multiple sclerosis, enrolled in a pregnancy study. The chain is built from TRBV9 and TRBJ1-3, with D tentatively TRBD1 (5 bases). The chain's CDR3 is CASSGRGSGNTIYF. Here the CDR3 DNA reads TGTGCCAGCAGCGGTAGGGGCTCTGGAAACACCATATATTTT.